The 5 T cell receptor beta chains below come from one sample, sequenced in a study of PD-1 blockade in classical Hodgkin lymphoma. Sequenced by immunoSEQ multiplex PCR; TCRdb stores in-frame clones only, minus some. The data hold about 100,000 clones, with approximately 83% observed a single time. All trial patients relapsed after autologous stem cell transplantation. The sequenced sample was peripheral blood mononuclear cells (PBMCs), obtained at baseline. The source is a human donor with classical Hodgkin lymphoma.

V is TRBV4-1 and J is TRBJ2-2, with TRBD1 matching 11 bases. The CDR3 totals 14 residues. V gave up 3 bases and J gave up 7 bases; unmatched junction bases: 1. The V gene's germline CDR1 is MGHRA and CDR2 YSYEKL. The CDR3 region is CASSQGQGVGELFF. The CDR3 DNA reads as TGCGCCAGCAGCCAGGGACAGGGGGTCGGGGAGCTGTTTTTT.

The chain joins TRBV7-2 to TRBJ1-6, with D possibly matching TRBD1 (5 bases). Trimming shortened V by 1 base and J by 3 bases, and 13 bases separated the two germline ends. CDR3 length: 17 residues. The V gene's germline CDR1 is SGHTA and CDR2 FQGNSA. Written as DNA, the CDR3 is TGTGCCAGCAGCTTAGTGATAGGGGCGAACTATAATTCACCCCTCCACTTT. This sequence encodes CASSLVIGANYNSPLHF.

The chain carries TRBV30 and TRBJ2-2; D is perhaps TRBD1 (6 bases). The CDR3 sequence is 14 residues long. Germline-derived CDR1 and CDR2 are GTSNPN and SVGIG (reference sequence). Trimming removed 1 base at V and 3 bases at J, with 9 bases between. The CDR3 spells CAWSDGQYTGELFF. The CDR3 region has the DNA TGTGCCTGGAGTGACGGACAGTACACCGGGGAGCTGTTTTTT.

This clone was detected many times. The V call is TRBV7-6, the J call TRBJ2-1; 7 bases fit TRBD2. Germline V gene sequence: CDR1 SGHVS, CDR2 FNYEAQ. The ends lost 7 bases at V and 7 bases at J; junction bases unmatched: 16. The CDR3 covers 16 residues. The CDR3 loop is CASTLGGDSVPNEQFF. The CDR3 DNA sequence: TGTGCCAGCACCCTTGGGGGGGACTCGGTACCGAATGAGCAGTTCTTC.

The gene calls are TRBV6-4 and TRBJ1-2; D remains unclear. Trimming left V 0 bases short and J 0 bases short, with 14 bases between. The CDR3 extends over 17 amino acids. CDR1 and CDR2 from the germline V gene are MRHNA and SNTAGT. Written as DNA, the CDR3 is TGTGCCAGCAGTGACTCGCCCTTACCTTCGACTAACTATGGCTACACCTTC. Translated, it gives CASSDSPLPSTNYGYTF.